This T cell receptor beta chain was recorded in a study of technical replicates of blood from a handful of donors. Assay used: immunoSEQ multiplex PCR; TCRdb lists only in-frame clones, some missing. This sample yields roughly 80,000 clones, of which about 92% are seen a single time; about 0.41% belongs to the top ten. Looked up from germline, CDR1 is MNHNS and CDR2 is SASEGT. Trimming shortened V by 10 bases and J by 0 bases, and 10 bases separated the two germline ends. There are 13 residues in the CDR3. This receptor was taken from a human donor in good health. The sample was T cells isolated from PBMCs. J is TRBJ1-3 and V is TRBV6-1; D not certain. The CDR3 DNA sequence: TGTGCCACCTCTCCGTTCTCTGGAAACACCATATATTTT. It specifies CATSPFSGNTIYF.